This is a list of T cell receptor beta chains from one sample in a study of beta chain features in type 1 diabetes. The assay was immunoSEQ multiplex PCR, and TCRdb's table has in-frame clones only and misses some. The sample has about 300,000 clones; under 8.5% are singletons. Sequencing used central memory CD4+ T cells from blood. These receptors came from a woman aged 18-30 years in good health. Both conserved end residues are part of each CDR3. A D gene is named only where the DNA matches it firmly. The size entry is marked missing in some rows and otherwise reads once, few, many or a size class.

TGCGCCAGCAGCTCCGCAGGATATCGCAATAGAAACACTGAAGCTTTCTTT CASSSAGYRNRNTEAFF TRBJ1-1 few TRBV5-1 17 .
TGTGCCAGCAGATACTACAATGAGCAGTTCTTC CASRYYNEQFF TRBJ2-1 many TRBV2 11 .
TGTGCCAGCAGTTACAGGGGATCGGGAGGCTACACCTTC CASSYRGSGGYTF TRBJ1-2 few TRBV6-5 13 .
TGTGCCAGTAGGGGAATGACCATCCCTGAAGCTTTCTTT CASRGMTIPEAFF TRBJ1-1 few TRBV19 13 .
TGTGCCAGCAGTTATAGCGGGGTCCCCCAAGAGACCCAGTACTTC CASSYSGVPQETQYF TRBJ2-5 . TRBV7-3 15 TRBD2
TGTGCCAGCAGCGCCGACAGGGTAGGAACTGAAGCTTTCTTT CASSADRVGTEAFF TRBJ1-1 . TRBV2 14 TRBD1
TGCAGTGCCCGAGAGACAGATACGCAGTATTTT CSARETDTQYF TRBJ2-3 . TRBV20-1 11 .
TGCAGCGTAAGGGGGGTCGGGACAGGCGGCTACACCTTC CSVRGVGTGGYTF TRBJ1-2 . TRBV29-1 13 TRBD1
TGTGCCAGCAGCGCCATCAGGGACCCGGTGGTGTACACCTTC CASSAIRDPVVYTF TRBJ1-2 few TRBV9 14 .
TGTGCCAGCAGCCCTGGACTAGCGGATTACAATGAGCAGTTCTTC CASSPGLADYNEQFF TRBJ2-1 . TRBV2 15 TRBD2
TGTGCCAGCAGCCAAGTTGGGACCCAAGAGACCCAGTACTTC CASSQVGTQETQYF TRBJ2-5 . TRBV4-2 14 .
TGTGCCAGCAGCCGGCTGGGGGTGGATGAAAAACTGTTTTTT CASSRLGVDEKLFF TRBJ1-4 few TRBV7-2 14 .
TGTGCCTGGGCCCAGGGCTGGGAGACCACAGATACGCAGTATTTT CAWAQGWETTDTQYF TRBJ2-3 few TRBV30 15 .
TGTGCCAGCAGCTTGAATCCGGGACAGGGGTCGGAGACCCAGTACTTC CASSLNPGQGSETQYF TRBJ2-5 few TRBV7-9 16 TRBD1
TGTGCCAGCAGCATCCTCGGGGTGTACAATGAGCAGTTCTTC CASSILGVYNEQFF TRBJ2-1 . TRBV7-3 14 .
TGTGCCAGCAGCCATGCCGGGACAGGGGTCACCGGGGAGCTGTTTTTT CASSHAGTGVTGELFF TRBJ2-2 few TRBV4-2 16 TRBD1
TGTGCCAGCAGTTACTCTACCGGGACAGGAAACAATGAGCAGTTCTTC CASSYSTGTGNNEQFF TRBJ2-1 . TRBV6-5 16 TRBD1
TGTGCCAGCAGCTTAGGCCCAGGCCTCCGGCAGACCCAGTACTTC CASSLGPGLRQTQYF TRBJ2-5 few TRBV7-2 15 .
TGTGCCAGCAGCAATAAGGATGAGCAGTTCTTC CASSNKDEQFF TRBJ2-1 few TRBV25-1 11 .
TGTGCCACCAGCAGAGGGGGAACTAGCGGGAGTGGAGGCGAGACCCAGTACTTC CATSRGGTSGSGGETQYF TRBJ2-5 few TRBV15 18 TRBD2
TGTGCCAGTATTAGGTCGAACACCGGAGGAAAAGCTTTCTTT CASIRSNTGGKAFF TRBJ1-1 few TRBV19 14 .
TGCAGCGTTGCCGTTACTAGCGGGAGGGAGTACGAGCAGTACTTC CSVAVTSGREYEQYF TRBJ2-7 few TRBV29-1 15 TRBD2
TGTGCCAGCAGTTACACCGGGGAGCGCTCTGGAAACACCATATATTTT CASSYTGERSGNTIYF TRBJ1-3 few TRBV6-5 16 .
TGCGCCAGCAGCTCGGGACTAGTGTACAATGAGCAGTTCTTC CASSSGLVYNEQFF TRBJ2-1 few TRBV5-1 14 TRBD2
TGTGCCAGCAGCAATGAAGGAAATCAGCAGTTCTTC CASSNEGNQQFF TRBJ2-1 few TRBV7-2 12 .
TGTGCCAGCAGTTTGTATAGCCGGCAGCCCCAGCATTTT CASSLYSRQPQHF TRBJ1-5 few TRBV6-5 13 .
TGTGCCAGCAGTTACTCGACAGGGCGTTACGATGAGCAGTTCTTC CASSYSTGRYDEQFF TRBJ2-1 few TRBV6-5 15 TRBD1
TGTGCCAGCAGCTCCCCCGGGAGTAGCGGGAGCGCTTCCTACAATGAGCAGTTCTTC CASSSPGSSGSASYNEQFF TRBJ2-1 many TRBV9 19 TRBD2
TGTGCCAGCAGTTCCGACGAGTATCAGCCCCAGCATTTT CASSSDEYQPQHF TRBJ1-5 . TRBV6-1 13 .
TGTGCCAGCAGTTTGTACAGAAATTCACCCCTCCACTTT CASSLYRNSPLHF TRBJ1-6 . TRBV27 13 .
TGCAGCGTTGGACAGGGGACTGAAGCTTTCTTT CSVGQGTEAFF TRBJ1-1 few TRBV29-1 11 TRBD1
TGCGCCAGCAGCCAAGCTCTTCAGGGGAAACTGTTTTTT CASSQALQGKLFF TRBJ1-4 many TRBV4-3 13 .
TGTGCCAGCAGTTACACCCCGGGACAAGGGAAAGAGACCCAGTACTTC CASSYTPGQGKETQYF TRBJ2-5 . TRBV6-6 16 .
TGTGCCAGCTCACCCATACAGGGGAGTCAGCCCCAGCATTTT CASSPIQGSQPQHF TRBJ1-5 few TRBV18 14 TRBD1
TGCGCCAGCAGCTTGACCCCCGGAGGAGGAAACATTCAGTACTTC CASSLTPGGGNIQYF TRBJ2-4 few TRBV5-1 15 .
TGTGCCACCAGCAGGGAACAGGGTAATGAAAAACTGTTTTTT CATSREQGNEKLFF TRBJ1-4 . TRBV15 14 .
TGCGCCAGCAGCCAAGTGGGCAGGCAACAAGAGACCCAGTACTTC CASSQVGRQQETQYF TRBJ2-5 many TRBV4-1 15 .
TGTGCCAGCAGCTGGACAGTCTCTGGGGCCAACGTCCTGACTTTC CASSWTVSGANVLTF TRBJ2-6 . TRBV7-8 15 .
TGTGCCAGCAGCTTGGAACGGGGTCAGCTGAACACTGAAGCTTTCTTT CASSLERGQLNTEAFF TRBJ1-1 few TRBV5-4 16 .
TGTGCCAGCAGCCTCACCCCCGCGGGGGGCCACTATGGCTACACCTTC CASSLTPAGGHYGYTF TRBJ1-2 few TRBV16 16 .
TGTGCCATCAGAAATCAGGAGCGGGGAGATACGCAGTATTTT CAIRNQERGDTQYF TRBJ2-3 many TRBV10-3 14 TRBD2
TGTGCCAGCAGCTTATCAGGGGGCAGCGACACCGGGGAGCTGTTTTTT CASSLSGGSDTGELFF TRBJ2-2 few TRBV7-9 16 TRBD1
TGTGCCAGCAGCGTAGCGGGAGACACTGAAGCTTTCTTT CASSVAGDTEAFF TRBJ1-1 . TRBV9 13 .
TGTGCCAGCAACTCCCCCGGACAGGGGTCTGGCTACACCTTC CASNSPGQGSGYTF TRBJ1-2 few TRBV4-2 14 TRBD1
TGCGCCAGCAGCCATACTAAGGCACGGGACAGGGGTTCACCCCTCCACTTT CASSHTKARDRGSPLHF TRBJ1-6 . TRBV4-1 17 TRBD1
TGTGCCAGCAGCCCATCGACAGAAGGGACGCAGTATTTT CASSPSTEGTQYF TRBJ2-3 . TRBV11-2 13 .
TGCAGCGTTACCCTGGGACTAGCGGGAGCCGAGCAGTACTTC CSVTLGLAGAEQYF TRBJ2-7 few TRBV29-1 14 TRBD2
TGTGCCAGCAGCCTCCCGGGGATGTTAAACTATGGCTACACCTTC CASSLPGMLNYGYTF TRBJ1-2 few TRBV7-9 15 .
TGTGCCAGCAGCTTATTCCCGGCAGCAGATACGCAGTATTTT CASSLFPAADTQYF TRBJ2-3 . TRBV7-2 14 .
TGTGCCAGCAGTTTCGGGACAGTCCTGAACACTGAAGCTTTCTTT CASSFGTVLNTEAFF TRBJ1-1 few TRBV28 15 TRBD1
TGTGCCAGCAGTGATGAGCCAGCCCGGAGGGAGCCCCAGCATTTT CASSDEPARREPQHF TRBJ1-5 few TRBV2 15 .
TGTGCCAGTAGCCCGGACTGGCGGGGGGGCTCAGATACGCAGTATTTT CASSPDWRGGSDTQYF TRBJ2-3 . TRBV19 16 TRBD2
TGTGCCAGCAGTTTCCGGTCGAACCAAGAGAAACTGTTTTTT CASSFRSNQEKLFF TRBJ1-4 . TRBV7-8 14 .
TGTGCCATCAGGGAGACAGGGCAGGTCCACGAGCAGTACTTC CAIRETGQVHEQYF TRBJ2-7 few TRBV10-3 14 TRBD1